This T cell receptor beta chain was sequenced for a study of Ad26.COV2.S vaccination and SARS-CoV-2 variants. TCRdb's table, derived via immunoSEQ multiplex PCR, lists solely in-frame clones and lacks some. The data contain about 480,000 clones, around nine tenths of them singletons. Described treatment: roughly 18 received Ad26.COV2.S at low or high dose, single or two shots; 5 received placebo; per-sample allocation not given. It was on day 63 after the first vaccine or placebo injection that samples were taken. CDR3 length equals 13 residues. Germline lookup yields CDR1 LGHNA and CDR2 YSLEER. Unmatched junction bases numbered 3, after V lost 3 bases and J lost 5 bases.

The origin of this receptor is a person aged 18-60 years who received the Ad26.COV2.S COVID-19 vaccine or a placebo. Sequencing used peripheral blood, obtained in a trial of Ad26.COV2.S vaccine versus placebo. The V gene is TRBV4-3, the J gene TRBJ1-2, with TRBD1 matching over 7 bases. The CDR3 sequence is CASSHDRVYGYTF. The CDR3 nucleotides are TGCGCCAGCAGCCATGACAGGGTTTATGGCTACACCTTC.